This T cell receptor beta chain was recorded in a study of neoadjuvant nivolumab and ipilimumab in lung cancer. Repertoires were generated with immunoSEQ multiplex PCR, while TCRdb's copy carries only in-frame clones and drops some. Of over 45,000 clones in the sample, 75% to 90% were seen once. The starting material was blood, obtained before neoadjuvant nivolumab, alone or with ipilimumab. This receptor was obtained from an adult with non-small cell lung cancer. Some clones in this sample may be carry-over from other donors' samples.

The CDR3 is CVIRSRGRLYF. CDR3 bases: TGTGTCATCCGTTCCCGGGGCCGTCTGTACTTC. The chain carries TRBV7-2 and TRBJ2-7; D possibly uses TRBD1 or TRBD2 (5 bases each). The CDR3 sequence is 11 residues long. CDR1 and CDR2 (germline): SGHTA, FQGNSA. Supplemented by reference TRBV7-2 and TRBJ2-7, the full variable domain reads GAGVSQSPSNKVTEKGKDVELRCDPISGHTALYWYRQSLGQGLEFLIYFQGNSAPDKSGLPSDRFSAERTGGSVSTLTIQRTQQEDSAVYLCVIRSRGRLYFGPGTRLTVT.